These 2 T cell receptor beta chains were all obtained from the same sample, sequenced in a study of shared clonotypes between healthy human individuals. Some clones are missing from TCRdb's copy, which holds only in-frame ones; the method was immunoSEQ multiplex PCR. The data hold about 1 million clones, with about 75% observed a single time. Material: memory CD4+ T cells sorted from blood. Subset reported: CD45RA-negative fraction. The receptor set was obtained from a man younger than 35 in good health.

The chain is built from TRBV6-1 and TRBJ1-1; D is unresolved. Trimming took off 3 bases at V and 9 bases at J, with 23 bases between the two ends. The CDR3 consists of 16 residues. Germline V lookup: CDR1 MNHNS, CDR2 SASEGT. The CDR3 DNA reads TGTGCCAGCAGTGACCTACAACGGCCCCAGGTCTCGCAAGCTTTCTTT. It codes for CASSDLQRPQVSQAFF.

This chain connects TRBV5-1 to TRBJ2-3, with D tentatively TRBD2 (6 bases). Germline V gene sequence: CDR1 SGHRS, CDR2 YFSETQ. V lost 6 bases and J 0 bases, leaving 11 bases between the germline ends. The CDR3 runs 14 residues. The CDR3 sequence is CASTGGMSTDTQYF. The CDR3, as DNA: TGCGCCAGCACAGGAGGGATGAGCACAGATACGCAGTATTTT.